Following are 20 T cell receptor beta chains from one sample sequenced in a study of blood T cell repertoires in COVID-19. TCRdb keeps only in-frame clones here, not all; method: immunoSEQ multiplex PCR. This table has 200,000 to 250,000 clones, over 65% appearing once. Input material: peripheral blood. The origin of the receptors is a woman in her seventies with active or convalescent COVID-19.

The J gene is TRBJ2-2, the V gene TRBV25-1; a possible D gene is TRBD2 (6 bases). The CDR3 has 14 amino acids. Germline CDR1 and CDR2: MGHDK and SYGVNS. Trimming stripped 6 bases from V and 5 bases from J, with 13 bases between. The CDR3 bases are TGTGCCAGCAGGGACTACCCGAGTACCGGGGAGCTGTTTTTT. It translates to CASRDYPSTGELFF.

This clone was counted once. V gene TRBV6-5 combines with J gene TRBJ2-1, with D possibly TRBD1 on 5 matching bases. This CDR3 is 14 amino acids long. Trimming removed 5 bases from V and 2 bases from J, with 10 bases in between. Germline CDR1 reads MNHEY; CDR2 reads SVGAGI. CDR3 nucleotide sequence: TGTGCCAGCAGTCGACAGCCAGCCTACAATGAGCAGTTCTTC. This codes for CASSRQPAYNEQFF.

The CDR3 sequence is CASSPRLRPAAGANVLTF. The CDR3 region has the DNA TGTGCCAGCTCACCACGCTTGCGCCCGGCGGCGGGGGCCAACGTCCTGACTTTC. The chain links TRBV18 to TRBJ2-6; unclear D gene. The CDR3 sequence is 18 residues long. CDR1 and CDR2 (germline): KGHSH, LQKENI. Trimming took 1 base from V and 4 from J, leaving 17 bases between them.

The V and J genes are TRBV19 and TRBJ2-1; 7 bases agree with TRBD2. V dropped 6 bases and J dropped 4; count of bases not matched to a gene: 6. The CDR3 loop spans 14 amino acids. Looked up from germline, CDR1 is LNHDA and CDR2 is SQIVND (reference sequence). In DNA, the CDR3 is TGTGCCAGTAGCTCCGGGACTACGTACAATGAGCAGTTCTTC. As protein: CASSSGTTYNEQFF. Combining the CDR3 with reference TRBV19 and TRBJ2-1 gives the whole variable domain DGGITQSPKYLFRKEGQNVTLSCEQNLNHDAMYWYRQDPGQGLRLIYYSQIVNDFQKGDIAEGYSVSREKKESFPLTVTSAQKNPTAFYLCASSSGTTYNEQFFGPGTRLTVL.

V gene TRBV6-6 combines with J gene TRBJ1-2, with a possible D match to TRBD1 (6 bases). The CDR3 totals 15 residues. Germline assignment: CDR1 MNHNY and CDR2 SVGAGI (reference sequence). Deletions cut 6 bases from V and 4 bases from J, with 18 bases between. The CDR3, as DNA: TGTGCCAGCAGCAGAAGGGGGATGGAAGCCTATGGCTACACCTTC. It translates to CASSRRGMEAYGYTF.

The gene calls are TRBV19 and TRBJ1-2; 8 bases line up with TRBD1. CDR3 length equals 19 residues. V lost 6 bases to trimming and J lost 3 bases; unmatched junction nucleotides: 21. Per germline, CDR1 LNHDA and CDR2 SQIVND (reference sequence). The CDR3 sequence is CASRPTIGANQGADYGYTF. As DNA, the CDR3 is TGTGCCAGTAGGCCGACCATCGGGGCGAACCAGGGGGCGGACTATGGCTACACCTTC.

The CDR3 spells CASGLGAGAQGHEQFF. In nucleotides, the CDR3 is TGTGCTAGTGGTTTGGGGGCTGGGGCCCAAGGCCATGAGCAGTTCTTC. The genes are TRBV12-5 and TRBJ2-1, with D possibly matching TRBD1 (5 bases). The CDR3 has 16 amino acids. V shed 1 base and J shed 8 bases, with 18 bases lying between them. CDR1 LGHNT and CDR2 FRNRAP come from the germline V gene.

This clone was counted only a few times. This chain joins TRBV9 and TRBJ1-2; 7 bases map to TRBD1. Per the germline V gene, CDR1 is SGDLS and CDR2 is YYNGEE. V gave up 4 bases and J gave up 2 bases; unmatched junction bases: 8. The CDR3 totals 15 residues. Here the CDR3 reads CASSHPDRWNYGYTF. The CDR3 bases are TGTGCCAGCAGCCACCCGGACAGGTGGAACTATGGCTACACCTTC.

This clone was counted a single time. This chain uses TRBV30 with TRBJ1-5; the D is unclear. Germline-derived CDR1 and CDR2 are GTSNPN and SVGIG (reference sequence). The length of the CDR3 is 13 residues. With 3 bases removed from V and 7 bases from J, the gap between germline ends came to 13 bases. In nucleotides, the CDR3 is TGTGCCTGGAGCTATAGCTTGGAACAGCCCCAGCATTTT. It encodes CAWSYSLEQPQHF. The variable domain in full, completed from reference TRBV30 and TRBJ1-5, reads SQTIHQWPATLVQPVGSPLSLECTVEGTSNPNLYWYRQAAGRGLQLLFYSVGIGQISSEVPQNLSASRPQDRQFILSSKKLLLSDSGFYLCAWSYSLEQPQHFGDGTRLSIL.

The chain employs TRBV5-1 and TRBJ1-5; weak D call: TRBD1 (5 bases). With 4 bases removed from V and 5 bases from J, the gap between germline ends came to 16 bases. The length of the CDR3 is 15 residues. Germline values: CDR1 SGHRS, CDR2 YFSETQ. The DNA for the CDR3 is TGCGCCAGCAGCCTGAACCCAGGGCGCGATCAGCCCCAGCATTTT. Encoded protein: CASSLNPGRDQPQHF.

This clone was picked up one time. The chain uses TRBV28 and TRBJ2-7, with D perhaps matching TRBD1 (6 bases). The ends were cut back, 4 bases at V and 4 bases at J, with 17 bases in the middle. Germline V gives CDR1 MDHEN, CDR2 SYDVKM. The CDR3 has 15 amino acids. The CDR3 loop reads CASSSSGTKLYEQYF. In DNA, the CDR3 is TGTGCCAGCAGTTCTTCCGGGACAAAACTTTACGAGCAGTACTTC. The full variable domain, completed using reference TRBV28 and TRBJ2-7, is DVKVTQSSRYLVKRTGEKVFLECVQDMDHENMFWYRQDPGLGLRLIYFSYDVKMKEKGDIPEGYSVSREKKERFSLILESASTNQTSMYLCASSSSGTKLYEQYFGPGTRLTVT.

The chain joins TRBV5-1 to TRBJ2-2; 8 nucleotides match TRBD1. Germline V gives CDR1 SGHRS, CDR2 YFSETQ. V trimming: 4 bases; J trimming: 2 bases; junction bases outside the gene matches: 10. There are 17 residues in the CDR3. CDR3 residues: CASSDPRTGSNTGELFF. The DNA for the CDR3 is TGCGCCAGCAGCGATCCTCGGACAGGGAGTAACACCGGGGAGCTGTTTTTT.

V is TRBV5-1 and J is TRBJ2-3; 8 nucleotides align to TRBD2. The germline CDR1 and CDR2 sequences are SGHRS and YFSETQ. The CDR3 covers 16 residues. V lost 4 bases to trimming and J lost 3 bases; unmatched junction nucleotides: 10. For the CDR3, the DNA is TGCGCCAGCAGCGCCATACCGGGACTAGGTACAGATACGCAGTATTTT. Translated, it gives CASSAIPGLGTDTQYF.

The chain links TRBV9 to TRBJ2-3; TRBD1 aligns across 7 bases. CDR1 and CDR2 from the germline V gene are SGDLS and YYNGEE. The V segment lost 0 bases and the J segment 2 bases; nucleotides outside the gene matches: 9. The CDR3 extends over 17 amino acids. The CDR3 sequence: CASSVGDMTGYTDTQYF. CDR3 nucleotide sequence: TGTGCCAGCAGCGTAGGGGACATGACAGGGTACACAGATACGCAGTATTTT.

The chain combines TRBV12-3 or TRBV12-4 with TRBJ2-1, with a tentative D call TRBD2 (5 bases). The V and J ends lost 4 bases and 11 bases respectively, with 12 bases between them. This CDR3 contains 12 residues. The CDR3 DNA is TGTGCCAGCAGTTCGACGGGATCCCAGCAGTTCTTC. This gives the protein CASSSTGSQQFF.

The J gene is TRBJ2-7, the V gene TRBV30; 9 bases fit TRBD1. Germline CDR1 and CDR2: GTSNPN and SVGIG (reference sequence). V gave up 8 bases and J gave up 4 bases; unmatched junction bases: 6. This CDR3 spans 12 amino acids. CDR3 loop: CAQQGAGYEQYF. The CDR3 DNA follows: TGTGCCCAACAGGGGGCGGGATACGAGCAGTACTTC. The full variable domain, completed using reference TRBV30 and TRBJ2-7, is SQTIHQWPATLVQPVGSPLSLECTVEGTSNPNLYWYRQAAGRGLQLLFYSVGIGQISSEVPQNLSASRPQDRQFILSSKKLLLSDSGFYLCAQQGAGYEQYFGPGTRLTVT.

The V call is TRBV2, the J call TRBJ1-1; D is unresolved. The CDR3 has 15 amino acids. V shed 3 bases and J shed 4 bases, with 15 bases lying between them. Germline V lookup: CDR1 SNHLY, CDR2 FYNNEI. CDR3 in amino acids: CASSESAALITEAFF. CDR3 nucleotides: TGTGCCAGCAGTGAGAGCGCGGCTTTGATCACTGAAGCTTTCTTT.

The rearrangement uses TRBV19 and TRBJ1-2; D unclear. V was pared by 5 bases and J by 2 bases, with 9 bases between. The CDR3 is 13 amino acids. Germline V lookup: CDR1 LNHDA, CDR2 SQIVND (reference sequence). The CDR3 DNA sequence: TGTGCCAGTAGTTTCACTACAAACTATGGCTACACCTTC. It specifies CASSFTTNYGYTF.

The sample holds one count of this clone. The chain joins TRBV30 to TRBJ2-7; 10 bases are shared with TRBD2. Germline V gives CDR1 GTSNPN, CDR2 SVGIG (reference sequence). The CDR3 extends over 14 amino acids. Trimming took 3 bases from V and 7 from J; bases not matched to a gene: 9. The CDR3 region is CAWRPSGGVREQYF. The CDR3 DNA is TGTGCCTGGAGGCCCAGCGGGGGGGTTAGGGAGCAGTACTTC.

This clone was detected only a few times. V and J are TRBV6-6 and TRBJ1-5, with 10 bases fitting TRBD1. The CDR3 loop spans 14 amino acids. The V and J ends lost 5 bases and 3 bases, in that order; junction bases with no gene match: 1. Germline CDR1 is MNHNY and CDR2 is SVGAGI (reference sequence). For the CDR3, the DNA is TGTGCCAGCAGTGGGACAGGGGCCAATCAGCCCCAGCATTTT. It yields the protein CASSGTGANQPQHF.